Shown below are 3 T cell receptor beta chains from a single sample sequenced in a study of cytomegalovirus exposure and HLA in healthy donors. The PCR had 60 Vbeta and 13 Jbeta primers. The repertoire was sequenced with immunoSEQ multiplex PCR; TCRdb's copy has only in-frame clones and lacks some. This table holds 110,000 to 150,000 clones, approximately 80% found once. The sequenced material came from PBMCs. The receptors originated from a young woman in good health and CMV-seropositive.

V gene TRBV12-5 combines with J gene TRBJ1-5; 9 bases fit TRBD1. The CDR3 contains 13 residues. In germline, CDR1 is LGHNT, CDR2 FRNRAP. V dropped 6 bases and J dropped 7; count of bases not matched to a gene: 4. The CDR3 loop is CASGDRGGQPQHF. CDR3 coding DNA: TGTGCTAGTGGGGACAGGGGAGGACAGCCCCAGCATTTT.

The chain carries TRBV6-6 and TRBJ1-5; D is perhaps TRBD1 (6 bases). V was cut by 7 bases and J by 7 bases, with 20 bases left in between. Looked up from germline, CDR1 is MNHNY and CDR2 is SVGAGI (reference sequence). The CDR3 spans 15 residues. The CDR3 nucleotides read TGTGCCAGCATGTTACGCGGGGGCGCAGGACAGCCCCAGCATTTT. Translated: CASMLRGGAGQPQHF.

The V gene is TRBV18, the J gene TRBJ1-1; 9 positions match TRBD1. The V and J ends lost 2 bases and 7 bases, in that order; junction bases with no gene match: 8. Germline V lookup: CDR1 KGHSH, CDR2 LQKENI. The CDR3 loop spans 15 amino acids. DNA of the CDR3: TGTGCCAGCTCACCAAGGACAGGGGCGATTGGTGAAGCTTTCTTT. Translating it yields CASSPRTGAIGEAFF.